The present TCR beta chain was sequenced within a study of T cells after yellow fever vaccination. General study points: Sorted repertoires could include abundant contaminating clonotypes from bulk cells. Re-detected after boosting: most primary clones, 96% of CD4 and under 90% of CD8. Just a small share of clonotypes turned up in the CD4 compartment as well as the CD8 compartment.

A note on this clonotype: Its matching antigen is unknown.

Making TCR cDNA involved 5'RACE template switching, which added UMIs and a universal primer site. TCRdb passed the 5' RACE reads through MiXCR, listing each CDR3 protein once. Counted here are over 300,000 distinct CDR3 sequences, around 6.8% occurring once; the ten biggest clones make up 15% to 20%. V lost 4 bases, J lost 1 base, and 6 bases lay in between. The CDR3 extends over 13 amino acids. Germline loops: CDR1 SNHLY, CDR2 FYNNEI. The chain joins TRBV2 to TRBJ2-3, with D unclear. The material sequenced was PBMCs, taken roughly 45 days after the first yellow fever vaccination. The clonotype originates from a man younger than 30 who received the YFV17D yellow fever vaccine. The CDR3 DNA is TGTGCCAGCAGTGTGTCAGGCACAGATACGCAGTATTTT. Translating it yields CASSVSGTDTQYF.